The 11 T cell receptor beta chains below all came from one sample that was sequenced in a study of graft-versus-host responses after intestinal transplantation. No antigens are known for them. Assay: immunoSEQ multiplex PCR; the TCRdb copy retains only in-frame clones and omits some. The repertoire holds more than 95,000 clones, 80% to 95% seen once, with approximately 0.18% in the top ten. Sequencing was performed on unstimulated CD4+ T cells sorted from spleen or lymph node cells, taken before intestinal transplant. The receptors originated from a human donor who received an intestinal transplant.

This clone was detected only once. The rearrangement uses TRBV5-1 and TRBJ2-1, with 12 bases identical to TRBD2. J was trimmed by 7 bases and V by 2 bases; bases with no gene match: 10. The germline gives CDR1 SGHRS, CDR2 YFSETQ. This CDR3 is built from 17 residues. The CDR3 sequence is CASSFLGLAGLWNEQFF. The CDR3 DNA follows: TGCGCCAGCAGCTTCCTAGGACTAGCGGGGTTATGGAATGAGCAGTTCTTC.

The CDR3 bases are TGTGCCAGCTCGCGACAGGGAGGTGGTGGGACTAGAGAAGAGACCCAGTACTTC. Translated, it gives CASSRQGGGGTREETQYF. V and J are TRBV18 and TRBJ2-5, with D perhaps TRBD2 (8 bases). This CDR3 region has 18 residues. The germline CDR1 and CDR2 sequences are KGHSH and LQKENI. V lost 6 bases and J lost 3, with 26 bases in between. The full variable domain, with the rest looked up from reference TRBV18 and TRBJ2-5, is NAGVMQNPRHLVRRRGQEARLRCSPMKGHSHVYWYRQLPEEGLKFMVYLQKENIIDESGMPKERFSAEFPKEGPSILRIQQVVRGDSAAYFCASSRQGGGGTREETQYFGPGTRLLVL.

This sequence joins TRBV7-2 and TRBJ2-1; tentatively, D is TRBD1 (6 bases). V dropped 5 bases and J dropped 0 bases, with 17 bases sitting between them. In germline, CDR1 is SGHTA, CDR2 FQGNSA. This CDR3 is built from 17 residues. CDR3 amino acids: CASSARSQGSSYNEQFF. CDR3 DNA sequence: TGTGCCAGCAGCGCACGCTCTCAGGGGAGCTCCTACAATGAGCAGTTCTTC.

This clone appeared once. Written as DNA, the CDR3 is TGTGCCAGCAGTTTATCACGGACAGGGGGCAATATTGGAGAGACCCAGTACTTC. This sequence encodes CASSLSRTGGNIGETQYF. The gene calls are TRBV27 and TRBJ2-5, with TRBD1 matching over 11 bases. V shed 0 bases and J 4 bases; nucleotides not matched to a gene: 10. This CDR3 contains 18 residues. Germline CDR1 and CDR2: MNHEY and SMNVEV (reference sequence).

The count of this clone is one. Because the CDR3 is missing its conserved closing phenylalanine or tryptophan, this is likely a read error. The CDR3 protein is CASSYRGYNTNSPLHL. The CDR3, as DNA: TGTGCCAGCAGTTATAGAGGATACAACACTAATTCACCCCTCCACCTT. The chain links TRBV6-5 to TRBJ1-6, with D uncertain. CDR1 is MNHEY and CDR2 is SVGAGI in the germline V gene. V lost 3 bases and J lost 6, with 15 bases in between. This CDR3 is built from 16 residues.

V is TRBV7-2 and J is TRBJ2-7; possibly TRBD1 for D (6 bases). The CDR3 sequence is 14 residues long. Germline V gene lookup returns CDR1 SGHTA and CDR2 FQGNSA. Between the trimmed V and J ends, which lost 2 bases and 4 bases, there was a span of 12 bases. The CDR3 loop reads CASSLSQGQYEQYF. The CDR3 DNA sequence: TGTGCCAGCAGCTTAAGTCAGGGGCAGTACGAGCAGTACTTC. The complete variable domain, with remaining parts taken from reference TRBV7-2 and TRBJ2-7, reads GAGVSQSPSNKVTEKGKDVELRCDPISGHTALYWYRQSLGQGLEFLIYFQGNSAPDKSGLPSDRFSAERTGGSVSTLTIQRTQQEDSAVYLCASSLSQGQYEQYFGPGTRLTVT.

The V gene is TRBV2, the J gene TRBJ2-7, with no clear D. This CDR3 is 12 amino acids long. V lost 3 bases and J 6 bases, leaving 9 bases between the germline ends. CDR1 is SNHLY, CDR2 FYNNEI, per germline. This chain's CDR3 is CASSESPGEQYF. For the CDR3, the DNA is TGTGCCAGCAGTGAGAGTCCGGGCGAGCAGTACTTC.

A note on this clone: One end of the junction varies from germline; a read error may be responsible. Other DNA variants within this sample encode the same CDR3. The chain couples TRBV5-8 to TRBJ2-1; 14 nucleotides align to TRBD2. The CDR3 is 18 amino acids. The germline V gene has CDR1 SGHTS and CDR2 YDEGEE. DNA of the CDR3: TGTGCCAGCAGTTTGGCGGGACTAGCGGGGGCTTTATACAATGAGCAGTTCTTC. Translated, it gives CASSLAGLAGALYNEQFF.

The chain has TRBV10-3 and TRBJ2-1, with 13 bases fitting TRBD2. Unmatched junction bases numbered 6, after V lost 3 bases and J lost 7 bases. This CDR3 comprises 16 residues. Looked up from germline, CDR1 is ENHRY and CDR2 is SYGVKD. CDR3: CAISEGLAGVLNEQFF. The CDR3 nucleotides are TGTGCCATCAGTGAAGGACTAGCGGGAGTTCTGAATGAGCAGTTCTTC.

There are a few counts of this clone. The rearrangement joins TRBV6-1 to TRBJ1-2; no reliable D call. CDR3 size: 11 residues. Trimming removed 7 bases at V and 6 bases at J, with 9 bases between. Germline CDR1 and CDR2: MNHNS and SASEGT. DNA for the CDR3: TGTGCCAGCATAGGAGGCAATGGCTACACCTTC. Translated: CASIGGNGYTF.

The chain joins TRBV5-1 to TRBJ2-5, with 12 positions matching TRBD2. The germline gives CDR1 SGHRS, CDR2 YFSETQ. CDR3 length: 16 residues. V lost 4 bases to trimming and J lost 4 bases; unmatched junction nucleotides: 8. Here the CDR3 DNA reads TGCGCCAGCAGCACGGGGCTAGCGGGAGGGGTAGAGACCCAGTACTTC. Residues: CASSTGLAGGVETQYF.